This T cell receptor beta chain was sequenced for a study of human T cells and chemical hapten exposure. Study outcomes and limitations: TCRs exceeding a frequency of 1 in 1000 stayed unchanged under DPC sensitization.

In the source study's methods: Ranging from about 20,000 to 750,000, TCR counts per sample had a median value of 95,638. In TCRdb, the 5' RACE reads were re-called with MiXCR into one record per CDR3 protein. These V and J calls rely on TCRdb rather than the paper's analysis. The top ten hold approximately 6.3% of the sample, which has 65,000 to 90,000 distinct CDR3 sequences, roughly 15% seen once. To note about this clonotype: The target antigen is unknown.

The starting material, unfractionated whole blood, was used for total RNA extraction. Germline CDR1 SGHRS, CDR2 YFSETQ. The CDR3 is 14 residues long. Trimming cost V 1 base and J 1 base, with 8 bases left between them. V gene TRBV5-1 combines with J gene TRBJ1-1, with no clear D. This clonotype was sampled from a female donor in good health. The CDR3 spells CASSLFAGNTEAFF. The DNA of the CDR3 is TGCGCCAGCAGCTTGTTTGCAGGGAACACTGAAGCTTTCTTT. The complete variable domain, with remaining parts taken from reference TRBV5-1 and TRBJ1-1, reads KAGVTQTPRYLIKTRGQQVTLSCSPISGHRSVSWYQQTPGQGLQFLFEYFSETQRNKGNFPGRFSGRQFSNSRSEMNVSTLELGDSALYLCASSLFAGNTEAFFGQGTRLTVV.